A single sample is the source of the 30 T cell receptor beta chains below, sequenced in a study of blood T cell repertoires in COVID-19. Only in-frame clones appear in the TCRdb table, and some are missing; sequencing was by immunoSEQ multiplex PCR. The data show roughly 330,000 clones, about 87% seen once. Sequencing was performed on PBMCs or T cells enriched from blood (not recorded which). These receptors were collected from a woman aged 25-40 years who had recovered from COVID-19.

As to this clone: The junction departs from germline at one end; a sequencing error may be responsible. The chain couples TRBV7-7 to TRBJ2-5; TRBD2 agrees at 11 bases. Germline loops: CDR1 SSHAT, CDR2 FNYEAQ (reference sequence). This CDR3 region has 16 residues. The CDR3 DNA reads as TGTGCTAGCAGCTTAGGCCTAGCGGGGGGACAAGAGACCCAGTACTTC. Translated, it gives CASSLGLAGGQETQYF. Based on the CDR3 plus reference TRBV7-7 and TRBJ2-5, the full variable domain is GAGVSQSPRYKVTKRGQDVTLRCDPISSHATLYWYQQALGQGPEFLTYFNYEAQPDKSGLPSDRFSAERPEGSISTLTIQRTEQRDSAMYRCASSLGLAGGQETQYFGPGTRLLVL.

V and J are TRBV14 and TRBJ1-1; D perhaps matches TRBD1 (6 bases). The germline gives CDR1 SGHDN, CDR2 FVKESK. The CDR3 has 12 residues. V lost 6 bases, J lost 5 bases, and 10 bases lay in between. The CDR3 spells CASSQGRTEAFF. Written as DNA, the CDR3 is TGTGCCAGCAGTCAGGGGCGGACTGAAGCTTTCTTT. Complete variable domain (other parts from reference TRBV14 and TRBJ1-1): EAGVTQFPSHSVIEKGQTVTLRCDPISGHDNLYWYRRVMGKEIKFLLHFVKESKQDESGMPNNRFLAERTGGTYSTLKVQPAELEDSGVYFCASSQGRTEAFFGQGTRLTVV.

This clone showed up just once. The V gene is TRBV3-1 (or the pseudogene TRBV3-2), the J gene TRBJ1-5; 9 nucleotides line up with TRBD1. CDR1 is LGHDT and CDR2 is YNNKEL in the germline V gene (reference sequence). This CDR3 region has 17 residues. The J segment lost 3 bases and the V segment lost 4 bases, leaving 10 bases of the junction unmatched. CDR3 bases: TGTGCCAGCAGCCTGGCCGGGACAGGGCACCTCAATCAGCCCCAGCATTTT. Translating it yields CASSLAGTGHLNQPQHF.

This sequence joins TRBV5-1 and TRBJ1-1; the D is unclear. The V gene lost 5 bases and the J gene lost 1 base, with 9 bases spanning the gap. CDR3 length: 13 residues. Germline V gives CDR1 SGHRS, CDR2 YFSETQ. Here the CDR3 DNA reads TGCGCCAGCAGAGCCCAGGAGAACACTGAAGCTTTCTTT. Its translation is CASRAQENTEAFF.

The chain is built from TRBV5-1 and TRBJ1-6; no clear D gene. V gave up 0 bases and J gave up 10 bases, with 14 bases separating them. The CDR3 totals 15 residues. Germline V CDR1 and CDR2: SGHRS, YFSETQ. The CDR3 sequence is CASSLDREARSPLHF. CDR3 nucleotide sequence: TGCGCCAGCAGCTTGGATAGAGAGGCCAGATCACCCCTCCACTTT.

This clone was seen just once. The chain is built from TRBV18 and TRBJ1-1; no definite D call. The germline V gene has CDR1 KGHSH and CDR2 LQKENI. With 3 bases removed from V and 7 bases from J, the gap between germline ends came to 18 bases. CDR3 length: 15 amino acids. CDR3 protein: CASSPSREMRGEAFF. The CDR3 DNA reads TGTGCCAGCTCACCCAGCCGGGAAATGCGGGGTGAAGCTTTCTTT.

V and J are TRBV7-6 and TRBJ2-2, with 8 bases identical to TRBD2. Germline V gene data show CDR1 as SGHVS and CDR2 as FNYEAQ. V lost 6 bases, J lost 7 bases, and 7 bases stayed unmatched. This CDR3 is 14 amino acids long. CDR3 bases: TGTGCCAGCAGGGCGAGTCGGGGGGGCGGGGAGCTGTTTTTT. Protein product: CASRASRGGGELFF. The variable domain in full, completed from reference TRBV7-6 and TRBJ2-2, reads GAGVSQSPRYKVTKRGQDVALRCDPISGHVSLYWYRQALGQGPEFLTYFNYEAQQDKSGLPNDRFSAERPEGSISTLTIQRTEQRDSAMYRCASRASRGGGELFFGEGSRLTVL.

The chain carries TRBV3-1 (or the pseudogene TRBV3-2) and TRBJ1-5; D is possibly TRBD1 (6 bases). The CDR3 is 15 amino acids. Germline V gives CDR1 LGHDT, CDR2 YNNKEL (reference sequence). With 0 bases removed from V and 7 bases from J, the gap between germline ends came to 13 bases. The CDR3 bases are TGTGCCAGCAGCCAAGACGGGGGGCGCACCCAGCCCCAGCATTTT. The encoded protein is CASSQDGGRTQPQHF.

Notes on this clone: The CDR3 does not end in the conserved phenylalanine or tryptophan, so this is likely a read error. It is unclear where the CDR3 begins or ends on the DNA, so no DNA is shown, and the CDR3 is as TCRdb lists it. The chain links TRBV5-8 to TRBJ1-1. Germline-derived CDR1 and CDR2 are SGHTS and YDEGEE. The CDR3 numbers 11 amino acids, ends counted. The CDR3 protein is CASSLRPLSLE.

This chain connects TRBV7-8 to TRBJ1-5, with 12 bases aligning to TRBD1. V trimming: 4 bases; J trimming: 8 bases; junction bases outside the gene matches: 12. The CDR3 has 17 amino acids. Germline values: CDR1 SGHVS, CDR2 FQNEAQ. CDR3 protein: CASSSTTGTGGMKPQHF. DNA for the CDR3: TGTGCCAGCAGCTCTACCACCGGGACAGGGGGCATGAAGCCCCAGCATTTT.

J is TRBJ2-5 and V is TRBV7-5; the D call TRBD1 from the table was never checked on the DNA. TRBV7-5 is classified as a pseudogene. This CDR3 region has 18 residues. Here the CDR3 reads CARSPEQGAPICRETQYF. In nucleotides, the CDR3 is TGTGCCAGAAGCCCGGAACAGGGGGCCCCAATCTGTAGAGAGACCCAGTACTTC.

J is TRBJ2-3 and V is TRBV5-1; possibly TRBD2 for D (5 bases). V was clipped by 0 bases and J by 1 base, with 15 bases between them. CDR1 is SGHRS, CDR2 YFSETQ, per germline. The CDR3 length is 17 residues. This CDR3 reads CASSLGPELGGTDTQYF. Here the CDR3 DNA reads TGCGCCAGCAGCTTGGGACCAGAACTAGGAGGCACAGATACGCAGTATTTT.

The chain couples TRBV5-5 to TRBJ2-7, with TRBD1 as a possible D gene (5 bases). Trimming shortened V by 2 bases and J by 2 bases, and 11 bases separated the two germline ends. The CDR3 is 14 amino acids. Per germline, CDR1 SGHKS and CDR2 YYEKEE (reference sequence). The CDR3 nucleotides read TGTGCCAGCAGCTTTTTTTCAGGGACCTACGAGCAGTACTTC. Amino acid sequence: CASSFFSGTYEQYF.

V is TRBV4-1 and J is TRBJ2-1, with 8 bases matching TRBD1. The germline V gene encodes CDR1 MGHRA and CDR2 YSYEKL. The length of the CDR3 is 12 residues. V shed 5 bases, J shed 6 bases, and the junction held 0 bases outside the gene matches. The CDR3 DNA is TGCGCCAGCAGCGGGACAGGCAATGAGCAGTTCTTC. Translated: CASSGTGNEQFF.

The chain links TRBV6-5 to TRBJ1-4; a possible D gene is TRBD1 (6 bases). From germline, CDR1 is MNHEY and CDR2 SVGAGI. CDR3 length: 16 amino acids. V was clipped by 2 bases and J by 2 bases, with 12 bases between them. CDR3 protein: CASSYPGAATNEKLFF. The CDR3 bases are TGTGCCAGCAGTTACCCAGGGGCGGCCACTAATGAAAAACTGTTTTTT.

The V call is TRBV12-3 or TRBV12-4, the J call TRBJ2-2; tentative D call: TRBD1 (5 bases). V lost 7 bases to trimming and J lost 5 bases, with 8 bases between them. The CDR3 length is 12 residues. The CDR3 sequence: CASTWTTGELFF. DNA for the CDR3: TGTGCCAGCACCTGGACAACCGGGGAGCTGTTTTTT.

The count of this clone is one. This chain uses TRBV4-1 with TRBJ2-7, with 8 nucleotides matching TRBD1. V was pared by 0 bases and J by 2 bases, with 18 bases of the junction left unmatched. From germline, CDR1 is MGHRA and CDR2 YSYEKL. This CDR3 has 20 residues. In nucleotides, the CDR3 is TGCGCCAGCAGCCAAGATCGTACCAGGGGGCCCACGACCGAACCCTACGAGCAGTACTTC. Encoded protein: CASSQDRTRGPTTEPYEQYF.

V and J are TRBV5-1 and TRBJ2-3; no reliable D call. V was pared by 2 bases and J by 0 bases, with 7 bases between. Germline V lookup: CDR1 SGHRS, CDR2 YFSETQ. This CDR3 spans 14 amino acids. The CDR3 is CASSFGQSTDTQYF. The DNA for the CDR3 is TGCGCCAGCAGCTTTGGGCAGAGCACAGATACGCAGTATTTT. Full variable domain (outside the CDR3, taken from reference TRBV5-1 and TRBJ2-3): KAGVTQTPRYLIKTRGQQVTLSCSPISGHRSVSWYQQTPGQGLQFLFEYFSETQRNKGNFPGRFSGRQFSNSRSEMNVSTLELGDSALYLCASSFGQSTDTQYFGPGTRLTVL.

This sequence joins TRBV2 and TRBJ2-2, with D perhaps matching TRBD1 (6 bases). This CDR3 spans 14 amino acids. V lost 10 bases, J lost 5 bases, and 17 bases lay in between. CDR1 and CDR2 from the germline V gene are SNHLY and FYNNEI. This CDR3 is CANAQGRGTGELFF. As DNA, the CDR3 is TGTGCCAACGCACAGGGCCGCGGGACCGGGGAGCTGTTTTTT.

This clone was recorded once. In DNA form, the CDR3 reads TGTGCCAGCTCACCAGGTGCAGAACAAGAGACCCAGTACTTC. It is translated as CASSPGAEQETQYF. The rearrangement links TRBV18 to TRBJ2-5; D is unclear. Trimming shortened V by 2 bases and J by 2 bases, and 9 bases separated the two germline ends. Germline CDR1 and CDR2: KGHSH and LQKENI. This CDR3 is built from 14 residues.

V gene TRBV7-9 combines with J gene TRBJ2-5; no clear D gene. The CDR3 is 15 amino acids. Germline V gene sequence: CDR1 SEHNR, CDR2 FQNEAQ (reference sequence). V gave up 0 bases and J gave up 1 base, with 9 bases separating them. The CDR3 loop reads CASSLAGDFQETQYF. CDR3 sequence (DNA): TGTGCCAGCAGCTTAGCGGGCGATTTCCAAGAGACCCAGTACTTC.

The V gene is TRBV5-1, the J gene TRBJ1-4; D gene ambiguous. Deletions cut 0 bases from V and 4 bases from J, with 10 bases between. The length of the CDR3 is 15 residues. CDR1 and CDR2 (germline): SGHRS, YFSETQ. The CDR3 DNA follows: TGCGCCAGCAGCTTGGAAGGTGGAGATAATGAAAAACTGTTTTTT. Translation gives CASSLEGGDNEKLFF.

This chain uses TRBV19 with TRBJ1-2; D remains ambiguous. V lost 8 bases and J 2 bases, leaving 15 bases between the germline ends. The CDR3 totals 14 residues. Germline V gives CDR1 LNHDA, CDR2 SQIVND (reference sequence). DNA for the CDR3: TGTGCCAGTGCGCTCGACGGGAGAAACTATGGCTACACCTTC. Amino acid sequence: CASALDGRNYGYTF. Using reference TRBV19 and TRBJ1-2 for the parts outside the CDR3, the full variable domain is DGGITQSPKYLFRKEGQNVTLSCEQNLNHDAMYWYRQDPGQGLRLIYYSQIVNDFQKGDIAEGYSVSREKKESFPLTVTSAQKNPTAFYLCASALDGRNYGYTFGSGTRLTVV.

CDR3 region: CSVDDRENTEAFF. The CDR3 DNA is TGCAGCGTTGATGACAGGGAGAACACTGAAGCTTTCTTT. The V call is TRBV29-1, the J call TRBJ1-1; the match to TRBD1 covers 7 bases. V trimming: 3 bases; J trimming: 1 base; junction bases outside the gene matches: 2. CDR1 is SQVTM, CDR2 ANQGSEA, per germline. This CDR3 is built from 13 residues.

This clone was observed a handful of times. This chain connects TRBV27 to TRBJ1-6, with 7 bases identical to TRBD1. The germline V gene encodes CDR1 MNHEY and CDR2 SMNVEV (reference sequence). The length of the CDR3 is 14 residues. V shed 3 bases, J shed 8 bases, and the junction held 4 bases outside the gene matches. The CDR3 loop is CASSFGRGDSPLHF. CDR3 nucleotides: TGTGCCAGCAGTTTCGGCAGGGGGGATTCACCCCTCCACTTT.

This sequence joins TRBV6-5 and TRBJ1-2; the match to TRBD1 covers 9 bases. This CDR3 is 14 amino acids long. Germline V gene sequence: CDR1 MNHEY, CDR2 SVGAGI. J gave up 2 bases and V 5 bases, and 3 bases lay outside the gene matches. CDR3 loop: CASSRDRDNYGYTF. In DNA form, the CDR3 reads TGTGCCAGCAGTCGGGACAGGGACAACTATGGCTACACCTTC.

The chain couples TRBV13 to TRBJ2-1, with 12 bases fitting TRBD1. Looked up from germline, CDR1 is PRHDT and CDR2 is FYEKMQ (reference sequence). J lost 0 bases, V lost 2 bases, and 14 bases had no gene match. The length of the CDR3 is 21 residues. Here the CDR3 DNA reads TGTGCCAGCAGCTTAACGGTCAACCGGGACAGGGGGCCGAGCTCCTACAATGAGCAGTTCTTC. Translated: CASSLTVNRDRGPSSYNEQFF.

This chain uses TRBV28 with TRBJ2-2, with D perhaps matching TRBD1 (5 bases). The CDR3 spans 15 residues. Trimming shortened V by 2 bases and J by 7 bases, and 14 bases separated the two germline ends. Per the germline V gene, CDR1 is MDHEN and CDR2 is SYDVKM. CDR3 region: CASSLERGGNGELFF. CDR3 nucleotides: TGTGCCAGCAGTTTAGAAAGGGGTGGTAACGGGGAGCTGTTTTTT.

The CDR3 region is CASSRNRAGELFF. The CDR3 DNA reads TGTGCCAGCAGCCGTAACAGGGCCGGGGAGCTGTTTTTT. The chain links TRBV3-1 (or the pseudogene TRBV3-2) to TRBJ2-2; TRBD1 is a possible D gene (6 bases). CDR1 is LGHDT, CDR2 YNNKEL, per germline (reference sequence). Trimming cost V 4 bases and J 6 bases, with 9 bases left between them. The CDR3 has 13 amino acids.

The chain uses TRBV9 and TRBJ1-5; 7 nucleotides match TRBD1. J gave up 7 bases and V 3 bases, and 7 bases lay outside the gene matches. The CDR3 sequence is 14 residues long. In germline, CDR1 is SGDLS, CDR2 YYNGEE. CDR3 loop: CASSETGNSQPQHF. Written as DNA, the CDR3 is TGTGCCAGCAGCGAGACAGGGAACAGCCAGCCCCAGCATTTT. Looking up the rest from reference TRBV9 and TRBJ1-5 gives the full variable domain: DSGVTQTPKHLITATGQRVTLRCSPRSGDLSVYWYQQSLDQGLQFLIQYYNGEERAKGNILERFSAQQFPDLHSELNLSSLELGDSALYFCASSETGNSQPQHFGDGTRLSIL.